These T cell receptor beta chains were read from a single sample in a study of T cell clonotyping in hematopoietic cell transplantation. TCRdb keeps only in-frame clones here, not all; method: immunoSEQ multiplex PCR. Of some 16,000 clones in the sample, roughly 93% were seen once. The specimen comprised peripheral blood mononuclear cells, sampled before stem cell transplant. These receptor sequences come from a man between 18 and 35 years old with biphenotypic leukemia. Some clones in this sample may be carry-over from other donors' samples. Each CDR3 is given with its conserved first and last residue. A D gene is named only where the DNA matches it firmly. Size tells how often a clone was seen (once, few, many) or the class of an expanded clone, and some rows leave it out.

V,D,length,J,size,DNA,CDR3
TRBV2,NA,12,TRBJ1-4,NA,TGTGCCAGCAGCGGGTTTGGGGAAAAACTGTTTTTT,CASSGFGEKLFF
TRBV7-2,TRBD2,14,TRBJ2-1,NA,TGTGCCAGCAGCTTCCCGGGACTAGCAGGTGAGCAGTTCTTC,CASSFPGLAGEQFF
TRBV6-5,TRBD1,16,TRBJ2-1,once,TGTGCCAGCAGTTACACCCCAGAGACAGGGGGCAATGAGCAGTTCTTC,CASSYTPETGGNEQFF
TRBV9,TRBD2,15,TRBJ2-1,NA,TGTGCCAGCAGCGTACTCCTAGCGGGTGGGGATGAGCAGTTCTTC,CASSVLLAGGDEQFF
TRBV7-2,TRBD2,15,TRBJ2-1,NA,TGTGCCAGCAGCCCGAGCGGGGACGGGGTCAATGAGCAGTTCTTC,CASSPSGDGVNEQFF
TRBV30,TRBD1,13,TRBJ2-5,NA,TGTGCCTGGTCTCTGGACAGGGCGGAGACCCAGTACTTC,CAWSLDRAETQYF
TRBV30,NA,12,TRBJ1-3,NA,TGTGCCTGGAGTGTACGCGGAAACACCATATATTTT,CAWSVRGNTIYF
TRBV5-6,NA,13,TRBJ2-1,NA,TGTGCCAGCAGCCCTGACTACAGTCATGAGCAGTTCTTC,CASSPDYSHEQFF
TRBV27,NA,15,TRBJ1-6,NA,TGTGCCAGCCGCAACCCTAGCTCCTATAATTCACCCCTCCACTTT,CASRNPSSYNSPLHF
TRBV28,NA,13,TRBJ2-5,NA,TGTGCCAGCAGCCGGACAGACCAAGAGACCCAGTACTTC,CASSRTDQETQYF
TRBV25-1,NA,14,TRBJ1-1,NA,TGTGCCAGCAGTGAAGTGCAGGGGCTTACTGAAGCTTTCTTT,CASSEVQGLTEAFF
TRBV7-9,NA,15,TRBJ2-5,once,TGTGCCAGCAGCGATCAAACCGGGTGGCAAGAGACCCAGTACTTC,CASSDQTGWQETQYF
TRBV6-5,TRBD1,14,TRBJ1-2,NA,TGTGCCAGCAGTGGCTACACAGGGGACTATGGCTACACCTTC,CASSGYTGDYGYTF
TRBV5-1,NA,12,TRBJ2-7,NA,TGCGCCAGCAGCTTACAGGGAGTCGAGCAGTACTTC,CASSLQGVEQYF
TRBV25-1,TRBD2,18,TRBJ2-3,NA,TGTGCCAGCAGTGAATATAAACTAGCGGGTCCAATTGGAGATACGCAGTATTTT,CASSEYKLAGPIGDTQYF
TRBV4-3,NA,14,TRBJ1-6,NA,TGCGCCAGCAGCCAAGATCTCACAGCGTTGCCCCTCCACTTT,CASSQDLTALPLHF
TRBV19,NA,13,TRBJ1-2,once,TGTGCCAGTAGCCTGGGACGTCTCTATGGCTACACCTTC,CASSLGRLYGYTF
TRBV5-6,NA,14,TRBJ2-7,few,TGTGCCAGCAGCTTGGCGCGCAGCCTCTACGAGCAGTACTTC,CASSLARSLYEQYF
TRBV27,NA,13,TRBJ2-7,NA,TGTGCCAGCAGACCGTCGGCAGGGGACGAGCAGTACTTC,CASRPSAGDEQYF
TRBV10-3,TRBD2,20,TRBJ2-3,NA,TGTGCCATCAGTGAAGGGAGACGAGGACTAGCGGGAGATCGGTCGGATACGCAGTATTTT,CAISEGRRGLAGDRSDTQYF
TRBV4-1,NA,13,TRBJ1-5,NA,TGCGCCAGCAGCCAAGATAGGGGGCAGCCCCAGCATTTT,CASSQDRGQPQHF
TRBV30,TRBD1,13,TRBJ2-7,NA,TGTGCCTGGAGCGCCGACAGGGGACACGAGCAGTACTTC,CAWSADRGHEQYF
TRBV2,NA,17,TRBJ2-2,NA,TGTGCCACCCTAGGTGGGCAGGGAAAGACCAACACCGGGGAGCTGTTTTTT,CATLGGQGKTNTGELFF